Shown below are 28 T cell receptor beta chains from a single sample sequenced in a study of cytomegalovirus exposure and HLA in healthy donors. PCR was performed using 60 Vbeta and 13 Jbeta primers. Some clones are missing from TCRdb's copy, which holds only in-frame ones; the method was immunoSEQ multiplex PCR. The repertoire includes 150,000 to 200,000 clones, over 75% of them detected once, and roughly 0.5% sits in the top ten. The source material was PBMCs. These receptors all stem from a woman in her forties or fifties in good health and CMV-seronegative.

V and J are TRBV15 and TRBJ2-3, with 7 positions matching TRBD2. The CDR3 is 16 amino acids. Looked up from germline, CDR1 is LNHNV and CDR2 is YYDKDF (reference sequence). The ends lost 0 bases at V and 4 bases at J; junction bases unmatched: 7. CDR3 region: CATSRDFLGGSDTQYF. The CDR3 DNA is TGTGCCACCAGCAGAGATTTTTTGGGGGGGTCAGATACGCAGTATTTT.

The chain couples TRBV10-3 to TRBJ1-3, with unresolved D. From germline, CDR1 is ENHRY and CDR2 SYGVKD. V lost 3 bases, J lost 0 bases, and 6 bases lay in between. The CDR3 runs 14 residues. The CDR3 loop is CAISDISSGNTIYF. The CDR3 DNA follows: TGTGCCATCAGTGATATTAGCTCTGGAAACACCATATATTTT.

V usage is TRBV27 and J usage is TRBJ2-1; tentative D call: TRBD2 (5 bases). The V and J ends lost 4 bases and 8 bases respectively, with 9 bases between them. The CDR3 totals 12 residues. Germline-derived CDR1 and CDR2 are MNHEY and SMNVEV (reference sequence). Here the CDR3 reads CASSSIGDEQFF. CDR3 nucleotides: TGTGCCAGCAGTTCCATCGGGGATGAGCAGTTCTTC.

The chain has TRBV9 and TRBJ1-6, with 8 bases fitting TRBD1. The V and J ends lost 4 bases and 7 bases, in that order; junction bases with no gene match: 4. Germline-derived CDR1 and CDR2 are SGDLS and YYNGEE. The CDR3 runs to 14 residues. CDR3 coding DNA: TGTGCCAGCAGCCTGGACAGGGTCAATTCACCCCTCCACTTT. The encoded protein is CASSLDRVNSPLHF.

The V gene is TRBV5-1, the J gene TRBJ2-2, with D possibly TRBD1 on 5 matching bases. Between the trimmed V and J ends, which lost 6 bases and 5 bases, there was a span of 14 bases. Germline V gene data show CDR1 as SGHRS and CDR2 as YFSETQ. The CDR3 is 14 amino acids. The CDR3 loop is CASKSGSKTGELFF. Written as DNA, the CDR3 is TGCGCCAGCAAATCAGGGTCAAAGACCGGGGAGCTGTTTTTT. Full variable domain (remainder filled in from reference TRBV5-1 and TRBJ2-2): KAGVTQTPRYLIKTRGQQVTLSCSPISGHRSVSWYQQTPGQGLQFLFEYFSETQRNKGNFPGRFSGRQFSNSRSEMNVSTLELGDSALYLCASKSGSKTGELFFGEGSRLTVL.

This chain connects TRBV6-1 to TRBJ1-4; TRBD1 matches 7 bases. V lost 4 bases, J lost 5 bases, and 7 bases stayed unmatched. The CDR3 is 15 amino acids. CDR1 and CDR2 (germline): MNHNS, SASEGT. The CDR3 nucleotides read TGTGCCAGCAGTGGCCCGGGACAGAGCAATGAAAAACTGTTTTTT. The encoded protein is CASSGPGQSNEKLFF.

The chain combines TRBV6-1 with TRBJ1-5; D is unresolved. The germline CDR1 and CDR2 sequences are MNHNS and SASEGT. The CDR3 is 13 amino acids. V lost 3 bases and J 2 bases, leaving 5 bases between the germline ends. CDR3 in amino acids: CASSEWRNQPQHF. CDR3 in DNA: TGTGCCAGCAGTGAGTGGCGCAATCAGCCCCAGCATTTT.

The rearrangement links TRBV7-9 to TRBJ2-6; 7 nucleotides align to TRBD1. The J segment lost 0 bases and the V segment lost 5 bases, leaving 7 bases of the junction unmatched. The CDR3 is made up of 17 amino acids. Germline V gene lookup returns CDR1 SEHNR and CDR2 FQNEAQ (reference sequence). The CDR3 spells CASSQQGFSSGANVLTF. Written as DNA, the CDR3 is TGTGCCAGCAGCCAACAGGGGTTCAGCTCTGGGGCCAACGTCCTGACTTTC.

V is TRBV28 and J is TRBJ2-7; TRBD1 matches 8 bases. V lost 3 bases and J lost 5; bases outside the gene matches: 12. The CDR3 sequence is 16 residues long. Germline-derived CDR1 and CDR2 are MDHEN and SYDVKM. CDR3 nucleotide sequence: TGTGCCAGCAGTTTTCGATTCAGGGGGCGCATGGACGAGCAGTACTTC. This codes for CASSFRFRGRMDEQYF. The entire variable domain, with the rest obtained from reference TRBV28 and TRBJ2-7, is as follows: DVKVTQSSRYLVKRTGEKVFLECVQDMDHENMFWYRQDPGLGLRLIYFSYDVKMKEKGDIPEGYSVSREKKERFSLILESASTNQTSMYLCASSFRFRGRMDEQYFGPGTRLTVT.

This chain links TRBV27 with TRBJ1-6; 7 nucleotides match TRBD1. Germline-derived CDR1 and CDR2 are MNHEY and SMNVEV (reference sequence). Trimming cost V 3 bases and J 4 bases; bases outside gene matches: 3. The CDR3 consists of 15 residues. The CDR3 loop reads CASSFDREYNSPLHF. The CDR3 nucleotides are TGTGCCAGCAGTTTCGACAGGGAGTATAATTCACCCCTCCACTTT.

V gene TRBV28 combines with J gene TRBJ2-2, with a weak D call TRBD1 (8 bases). The CDR3 contains 16 residues. V lost 5 bases, J lost 0 bases, and 13 bases lay in between. Germline lookup yields CDR1 MDHEN and CDR2 SYDVKM. The DNA of the CDR3 is TGTGCCAGCAGTAGGACAGGGAGGGCGAACACCGGGGAGCTGTTTTTT. It yields the protein CASSRTGRANTGELFF.

The V gene is TRBV15, the J gene TRBJ1-1; D gene unclear. The CDR3 contains 16 residues. V was clipped by 0 bases and J by 0 bases, with 11 bases between them. Germline V gives CDR1 LNHNV, CDR2 YYDKDF (reference sequence). CDR3 DNA sequence: TGTGCCACCAGCAGAGATTGGGGAGAAATGAACACTGAAGCTTTCTTT. It yields the protein CATSRDWGEMNTEAFF.

The CDR3 bases are TGTGCCAGCAGCCAAGACGATTCGAGAGCTCGCGAGCAGTACTTC. It translates to CASSQDDSRAREQYF. The V and J genes are TRBV4-2 and TRBJ2-5, with unresolved D. The J call may be faulty, since TRBJ2-7 better matches the DNA end. Germline values: CDR1 LGHNA, CDR2 YNFKEQ. This CDR3 is 15 amino acids long.

V gene TRBV4-3 combines with J gene TRBJ1-6; perhaps TRBD1 as D (5 bases). Germline V CDR1 and CDR2: LGHNA, YSLEER. Trimming removed 1 base from V and 8 bases from J, with 15 bases in between. This CDR3 comprises 16 residues. CDR3 bases: TGCGCCAGCAGCCAAGGCACAGGTCATAAGGATTCACCCCTCCACTTT. Residues: CASSQGTGHKDSPLHF.

The sample holds a few counts of this clone. This sequence joins TRBV2 and TRBJ2-1; TRBD2 matches 13 bases. The germline gives CDR1 SNHLY, CDR2 FYNNEI. V gave up 7 bases and J gave up 2 bases; unmatched junction bases: 2. The CDR3 covers 15 residues. In nucleotides, the CDR3 is TGTGCCAGCATGGGACTAGCGGGACCCTACAATGAGCAGTTCTTC. This gives the protein CASMGLAGPYNEQFF.

This clone was picked up a small number of times. The chain combines TRBV27 with TRBJ2-5; TRBD2 matches 10 bases. The CDR3 loop spans 15 amino acids. V lost 6 bases and J lost 0; bases outside the gene matches: 4. The V gene's germline CDR1 is MNHEY and CDR2 SMNVEV (reference sequence). CDR3: CASRRTSGDQETQYF. The CDR3 nucleotides read TGTGCCAGCAGGCGGACTAGCGGAGACCAAGAGACCCAGTACTTC.

The sample holds one count of this clone. The rearrangement links TRBV1 to TRBJ2-3; the D segment call TRBD2 is taken from the table without a DNA check. TRBV1 is listed as a pseudogene. The CDR3 consists of 13 residues. The DNA for the CDR3 is TGCACCAGCGACGGGAAGAGCACAGATACGCAGTATTTT. Its protein product is CTSDGKSTDTQYF.

The V gene is TRBV29-1, the J gene TRBJ2-7; 7 bases align to TRBD1. Germline trimming cut 6 bases from V and 2 bases from J; bases unmatched to any gene: 10. This CDR3 spans 14 amino acids. From germline, CDR1 is SQVTM and CDR2 ANQGSEA. This CDR3 reads CSVNPGQTTYEQYF. Written as DNA, the CDR3 is TGCAGCGTGAACCCGGGACAGACGACCTACGAGCAGTACTTC.

The rearrangement links TRBV5-1 to TRBJ2-5; weak D call: TRBD2 (6 bases). This CDR3 region has 15 residues. CDR1 is SGHRS and CDR2 is YFSETQ in the germline V gene. Trimming cost V 0 bases and J 1 base, with 10 bases left between them. DNA of the CDR3: TGCGCCAGCAGCTTGGCCGGGGGAGGCCAAGAGACCCAGTACTTC. This translates into CASSLAGGGQETQYF.

The CDR3 loop is CASSLGLAGAYYEQYF. As DNA, the CDR3 is TGTGCCAGCAGCTTGGGCCTAGCGGGGGCGTACTACGAGCAGTACTTC. The chain combines TRBV5-6 with TRBJ2-7; the match to TRBD2 covers 10 bases. CDR1 and CDR2 from the germline V gene are SGHDT and YYEEEE. V lost 0 bases, J lost 3 bases, and 6 bases stayed unmatched. The CDR3 loop spans 16 amino acids.

J is TRBJ2-7 and V is TRBV19, with 12 bases identical to TRBD2. This CDR3 comprises 14 residues. The V segment lost 6 bases and the J segment 3 bases; nucleotides outside the gene matches: 3. Germline V gives CDR1 LNHDA, CDR2 SQIVND (reference sequence). This CDR3 reads CASRSSGGDYEQYF. The CDR3 nucleotides read TGTGCCAGTAGATCTAGCGGGGGGGACTACGAGCAGTACTTC.

The genes are TRBV19 and TRBJ2-3; D unresolved. The V gene's germline CDR1 is LNHDA and CDR2 SQIVND (reference sequence). V lost 7 bases and J lost 0, with 8 bases in between. CDR3 size: 13 residues. CDR3 protein: CASTAASTDTQYF. The CDR3 DNA is TGTGCCAGTACTGCGGCTAGCACAGATACGCAGTATTTT.

The chain uses TRBV6-1 and TRBJ2-1; 14 nucleotides line up with TRBD2. V trimming: 7 bases; J trimming: 7 bases; junction bases outside the gene matches: 6. There are 15 residues in the CDR3. Germline loops: CDR1 MNHNS, CDR2 SASEGT. Here the CDR3 reads CASTGLAGGVNEQFF. The DNA for the CDR3 is TGTGCCAGCACCGGACTAGCGGGAGGTGTGAATGAGCAGTTCTTC.

The chain has TRBV29-1 and TRBJ2-7; perhaps TRBD1 as D (5 bases). Germline CDR1 and CDR2: SQVTM and ANQGSEA. This CDR3 region has 13 residues. V was pared by 6 bases and J by 5 bases, with 17 bases between. CDR3 residues: CSVLTVLRDEQYF. The CDR3 DNA follows: TGCAGCGTCCTGACAGTCTTAAGAGACGAGCAGTACTTC.

The chain recombines TRBV7-2 with TRBJ2-1; TRBD2 matches 16 bases. The CDR3 has 19 amino acids. The J segment lost 8 bases and the V segment lost 5 bases, leaving 15 bases of the junction unmatched. Looked up from germline, CDR1 is SGHTA and CDR2 is FQGNSA. Written as DNA, the CDR3 is TGTGCCAGCAGCCCCAAACGTCAGGGGACTAGCGGGGGGGCCTATGAGCAGTTCTTC. This sequence encodes CASSPKRQGTSGGAYEQFF.

This clone has more than one count but fewer than ten. The genes are TRBV5-5 and TRBJ1-2; possibly TRBD1 for D (5 bases). Germline lookup yields CDR1 SGHKS and CDR2 YYEKEE (reference sequence). Trimming removed 4 bases at V and 6 bases at J, with 10 bases between. The CDR3 spans 12 residues. CDR3 DNA: TGTGCCAGCAGCCCCTCAGGGAATGGCTACACCTTC. Its protein product is CASSPSGNGYTF. The variable domain in full, with the rest retrieved from reference TRBV5-5 and TRBJ1-2, is DAGVTQSPTHLIKTRGQQVTLRCSPISGHKSVSWYQQVLGQGPQFIFQYYEKEERGRGNFPDRFSARQFPNYSSELNVNALLLGDSALYLCASSPSGNGYTFGSGTRLTVV.

The chain couples TRBV5-1 to TRBJ1-1; the match to TRBD1 covers 8 bases. Germline-derived CDR1 and CDR2 are SGHRS and YFSETQ. The CDR3 is 18 amino acids. Trimming cost V 3 bases and J 8 bases; bases outside gene matches: 21. The CDR3 DNA is TGCGCCAGCAGCTCACCGACAGGGGCGAGAGGGACCGGTTCCGAAGCTTTCTTT. This codes for CASSSPTGARGTGSEAFF.

To note about this clone: The identical CDR3 is also encoded by other nucleotide sequences in the sample. The rearrangement uses TRBV29-1 and TRBJ2-5; 12 bases are a match to TRBD1. CDR3 length equals 13 residues. Germline lookup yields CDR1 SQVTM and CDR2 ANQGSEA. V dropped 8 bases and J dropped 5; count of bases not matched to a gene: 6. The CDR3 reads CSSGTGGAETQYF. For the CDR3, the DNA is TGCAGCAGCGGGACAGGGGGCGCGGAGACCCAGTACTTC.